What follows describes a single T cell receptor beta chain. TCRdb itself ran the 5' RACE reads through MiXCR, one entry per CDR3 protein. The table shows about 40,000 distinct CDR3 sequences, with 15% to 20% occurring only once. The germline V gene encodes CDR1 SGHRS and CDR2 YFSETQ. The V and J ends lost 3 bases and 0 bases, in that order; junction bases with no gene match: 4. This CDR3 spans 16 amino acids. Sequenced: naive CD4+ T cells sorted from a lymph node. Sample subset: naive CD4+ T cells, CD4+CD45RA+CD25-. The receptor's source is a female donor with breast cancer. V gene TRBV5-1 combines with J gene TRBJ2-4, with 9 bases aligning to TRBD1. The CDR3: CASSWTGDLAKNIQYF. Here the CDR3 DNA reads TGCGCCAGCAGCTGGACAGGGGACCTAGCCAAAAACATTCAGTACTTC.